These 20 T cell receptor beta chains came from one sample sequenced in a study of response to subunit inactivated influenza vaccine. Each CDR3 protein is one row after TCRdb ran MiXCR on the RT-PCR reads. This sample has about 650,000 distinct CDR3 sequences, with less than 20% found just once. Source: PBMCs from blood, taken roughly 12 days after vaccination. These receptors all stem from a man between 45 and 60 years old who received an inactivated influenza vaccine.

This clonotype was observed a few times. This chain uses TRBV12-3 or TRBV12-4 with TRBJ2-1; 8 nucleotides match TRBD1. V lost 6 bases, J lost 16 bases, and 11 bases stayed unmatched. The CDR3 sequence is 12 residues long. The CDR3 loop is CASRFPGQAAFF. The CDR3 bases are TGTGCCAGCAGATTTCCGGGACAGGCCGCATTCTTC.

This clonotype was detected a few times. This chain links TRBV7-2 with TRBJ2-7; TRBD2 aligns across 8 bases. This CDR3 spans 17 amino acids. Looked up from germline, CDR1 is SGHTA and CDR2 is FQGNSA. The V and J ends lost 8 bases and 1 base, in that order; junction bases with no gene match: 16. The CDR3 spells CASGTTSGRGVSYEQYF. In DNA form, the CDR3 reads TGTGCCAGCGGAACAACCTCGGGGCGGGGGGTTTCCTACGAGCAGTACTTC.

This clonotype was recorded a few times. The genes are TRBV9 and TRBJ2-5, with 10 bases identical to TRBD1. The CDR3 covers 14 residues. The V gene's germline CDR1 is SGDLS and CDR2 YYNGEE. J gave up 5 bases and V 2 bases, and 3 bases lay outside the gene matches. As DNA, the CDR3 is TGTGCCAGCAGCGTGACAGGGGGCTGGGAGACCCAGTACTTC. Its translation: CASSVTGGWETQYF.

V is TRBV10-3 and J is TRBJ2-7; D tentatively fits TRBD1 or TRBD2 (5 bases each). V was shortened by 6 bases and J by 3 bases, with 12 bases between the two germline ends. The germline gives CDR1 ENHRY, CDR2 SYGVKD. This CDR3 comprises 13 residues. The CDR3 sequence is CAISRDVNYEQYF. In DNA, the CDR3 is TGTGCCATCAGCCGGGACGTTAACTACGAGCAGTACTTC.

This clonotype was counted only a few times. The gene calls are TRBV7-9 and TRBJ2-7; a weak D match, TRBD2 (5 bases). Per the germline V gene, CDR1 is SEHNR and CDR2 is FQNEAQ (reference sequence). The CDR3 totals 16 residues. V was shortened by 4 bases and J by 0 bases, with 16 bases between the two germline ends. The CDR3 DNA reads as TGTGCCAGCAGCTCAAGTTGGGCCAGCGGCTCCTACGAGCAGTACTTC. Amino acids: CASSSSWASGSYEQYF.

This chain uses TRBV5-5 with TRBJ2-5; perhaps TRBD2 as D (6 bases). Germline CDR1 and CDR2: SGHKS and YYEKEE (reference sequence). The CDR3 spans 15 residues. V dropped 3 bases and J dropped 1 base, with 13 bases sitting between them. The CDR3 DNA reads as TGTGCCAGCAGCTCTCTGGGGCGGGGCCAAGAGACCCAGTACTTC. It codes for CASSSLGRGQETQYF.

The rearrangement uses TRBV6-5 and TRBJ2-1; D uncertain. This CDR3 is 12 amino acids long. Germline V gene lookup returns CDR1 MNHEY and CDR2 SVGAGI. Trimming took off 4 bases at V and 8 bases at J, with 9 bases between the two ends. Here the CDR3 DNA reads TGTGCCAGCAGTTTTGGTCCCCATGAGCAGTTCTTC. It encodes CASSFGPHEQFF.

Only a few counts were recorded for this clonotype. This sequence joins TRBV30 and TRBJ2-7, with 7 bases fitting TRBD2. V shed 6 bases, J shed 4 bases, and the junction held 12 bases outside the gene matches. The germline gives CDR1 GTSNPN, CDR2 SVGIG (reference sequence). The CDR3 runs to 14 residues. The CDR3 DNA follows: TGTGCCTGCCAGTGGGTCGGCGGGGGATACGAGCAGTACTTC. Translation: CACQWVGGGYEQYF.

CDR3 region: CASSSGAGALYNEQFF. Here the CDR3 DNA reads TGTGCCAGCAGCAGCGGGGCGGGAGCCCTCTACAATGAGCAGTTCTTC. The gene calls are TRBV7-6 and TRBJ2-1; 7 nucleotides line up with TRBD2. This CDR3 spans 16 amino acids. Germline assignment: CDR1 SGHVS and CDR2 FNYEAQ. V lost 5 bases to trimming and J lost 3 bases; unmatched junction nucleotides: 10. Variable domain in full (rest from reference TRBV7-6 and TRBJ2-1): GAGVSQSPRYKVTKRGQDVALRCDPISGHVSLYWYRQALGQGPEFLTYFNYEAQQDKSGLPNDRFSAERPEGSISTLTIQRTEQRDSAMYRCASSSGAGALYNEQFFGPGTRLTVL.

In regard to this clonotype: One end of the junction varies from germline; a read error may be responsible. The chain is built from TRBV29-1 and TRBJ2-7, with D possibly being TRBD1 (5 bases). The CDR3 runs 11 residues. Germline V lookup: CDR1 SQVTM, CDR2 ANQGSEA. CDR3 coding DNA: TGCAGCGCTGAACGCGGACAAGAGCAGTACTTC. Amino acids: CSAERGQEQYF.

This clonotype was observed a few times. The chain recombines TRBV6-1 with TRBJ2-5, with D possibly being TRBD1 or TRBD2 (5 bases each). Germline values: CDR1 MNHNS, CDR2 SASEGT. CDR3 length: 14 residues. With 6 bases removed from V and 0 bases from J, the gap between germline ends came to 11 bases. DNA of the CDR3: TGTGCCAGCAGACCGGGACCTAACCAAGAGACCCAGTACTTC. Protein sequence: CASRPGPNQETQYF.

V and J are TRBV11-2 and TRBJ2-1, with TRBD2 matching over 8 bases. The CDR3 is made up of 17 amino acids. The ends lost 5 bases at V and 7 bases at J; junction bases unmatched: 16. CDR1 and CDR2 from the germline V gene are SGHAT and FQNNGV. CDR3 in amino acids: CASSLRNFREGLNEQFF. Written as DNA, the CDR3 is TGTGCCAGCAGCCTCCGGAATTTTCGGGAGGGCCTAAATGAGCAGTTCTTC.

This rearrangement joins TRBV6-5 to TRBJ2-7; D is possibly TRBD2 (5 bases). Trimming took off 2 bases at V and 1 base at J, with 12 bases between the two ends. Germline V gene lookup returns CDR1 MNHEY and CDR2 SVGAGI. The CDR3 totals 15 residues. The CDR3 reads CASSYSRGPSYEQYF. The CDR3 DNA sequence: TGTGCCAGCAGTTACAGTCGGGGTCCATCCTACGAGCAGTACTTC.

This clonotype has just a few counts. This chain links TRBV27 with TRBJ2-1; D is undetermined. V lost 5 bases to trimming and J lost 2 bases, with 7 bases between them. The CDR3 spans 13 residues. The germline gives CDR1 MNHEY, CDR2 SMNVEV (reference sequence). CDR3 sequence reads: CASSPTAYNEQFF. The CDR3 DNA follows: TGTGCCAGCAGTCCCACAGCCTACAATGAGCAGTTCTTC.

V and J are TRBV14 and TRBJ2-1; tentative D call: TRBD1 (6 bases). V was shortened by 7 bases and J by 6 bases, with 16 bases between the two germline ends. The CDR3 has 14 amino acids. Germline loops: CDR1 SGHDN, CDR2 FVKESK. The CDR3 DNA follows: TGTGCCAGCAACCCAATAACAGGGCGCAATGAGCAGTTCTTC. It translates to CASNPITGRNEQFF. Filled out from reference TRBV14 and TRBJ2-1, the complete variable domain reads EAGVTQFPSHSVIEKGQTVTLRCDPISGHDNLYWYRRVMGKEIKFLLHFVKESKQDESGMPNNRFLAERTGGTYSTLKVQPAELEDSGVYFCASNPITGRNEQFFGPGTRLTVL.

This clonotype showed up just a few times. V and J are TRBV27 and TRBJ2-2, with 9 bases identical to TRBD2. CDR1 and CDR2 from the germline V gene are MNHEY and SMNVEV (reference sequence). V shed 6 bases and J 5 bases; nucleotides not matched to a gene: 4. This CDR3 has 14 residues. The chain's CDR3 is CASSGTSRTGELFF. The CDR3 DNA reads TGTGCCAGCAGCGGGACTAGCCGTACCGGGGAGCTGTTTTTT.

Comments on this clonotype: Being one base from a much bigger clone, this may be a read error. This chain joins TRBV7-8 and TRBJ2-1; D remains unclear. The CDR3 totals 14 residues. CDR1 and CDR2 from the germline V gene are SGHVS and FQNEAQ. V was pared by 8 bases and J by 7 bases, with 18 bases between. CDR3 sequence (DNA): TGTGCCAGCGGCCCCGGCACAGTCTTTAATGAGCAGTTCTTC. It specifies CASGPGTVFNEQFF.

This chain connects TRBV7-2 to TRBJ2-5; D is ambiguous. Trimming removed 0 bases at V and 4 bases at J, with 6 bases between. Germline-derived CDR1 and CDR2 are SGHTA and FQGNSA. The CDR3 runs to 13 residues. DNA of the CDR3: TGTGCCAGCAGCTTAGCCGAGAGAGAGACCCAGTACTTC. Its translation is CASSLAERETQYF.

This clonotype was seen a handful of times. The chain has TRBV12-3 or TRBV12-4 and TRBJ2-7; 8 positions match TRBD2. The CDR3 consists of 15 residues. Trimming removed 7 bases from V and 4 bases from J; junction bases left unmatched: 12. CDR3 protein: CASTEAGGNGYEQYF. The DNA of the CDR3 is TGTGCCAGCACGGAGGCGGGAGGTAATGGGTACGAGCAGTACTTC.

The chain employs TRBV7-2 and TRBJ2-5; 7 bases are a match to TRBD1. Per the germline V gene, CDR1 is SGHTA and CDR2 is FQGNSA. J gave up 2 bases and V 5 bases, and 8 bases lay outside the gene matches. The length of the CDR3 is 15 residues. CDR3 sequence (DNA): TGTGCCAGCAGCCCCTCCCGGGACAGACAAGAGACCCAGTACTTC. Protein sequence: CASSPSRDRQETQYF.